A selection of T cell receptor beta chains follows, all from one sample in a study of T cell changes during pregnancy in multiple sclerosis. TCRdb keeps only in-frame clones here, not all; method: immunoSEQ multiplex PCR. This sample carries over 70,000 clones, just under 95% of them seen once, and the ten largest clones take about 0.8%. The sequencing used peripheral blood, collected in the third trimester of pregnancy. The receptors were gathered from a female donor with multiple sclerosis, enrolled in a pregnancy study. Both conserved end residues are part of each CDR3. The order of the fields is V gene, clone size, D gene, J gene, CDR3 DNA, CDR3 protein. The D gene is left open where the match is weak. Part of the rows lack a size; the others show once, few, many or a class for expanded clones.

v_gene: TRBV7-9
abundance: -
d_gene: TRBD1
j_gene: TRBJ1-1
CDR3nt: TGTGCCAGCAGCTTAAGACAGGGGAAGGTATTGGTCACTGAAGCTTTCTTT
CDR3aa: CASSLRQGKVLVTEAFF

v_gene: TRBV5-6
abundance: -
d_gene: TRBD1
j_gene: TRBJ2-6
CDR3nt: TGTGCCAGCAGCGAGAGGGACAGACTCTCTGGGGCCAACGTCCTGACTTTC
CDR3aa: CASSERDRLSGANVLTF

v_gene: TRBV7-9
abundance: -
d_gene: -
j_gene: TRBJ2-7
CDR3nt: TGTGCCAGCAGCTTTGTACAGACCAAGGACGAGCAGTACTTC
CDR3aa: CASSFVQTKDEQYF

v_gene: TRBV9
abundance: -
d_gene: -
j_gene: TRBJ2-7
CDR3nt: TGTGCCAGCAGCGCCCAGAGGCAGGGGATATCCTACGAGCAGTACTTC
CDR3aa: CASSAQRQGISYEQYF

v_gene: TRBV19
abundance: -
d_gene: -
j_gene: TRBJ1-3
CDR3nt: TGTGCCAGTCTTGGGGGCTCCTCTGGAAACACCATATATTTT
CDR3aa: CASLGGSSGNTIYF

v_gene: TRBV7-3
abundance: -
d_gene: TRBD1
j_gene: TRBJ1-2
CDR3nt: TGTGCCAGCAGCGCAACCGGGACAGGGGGCCGCTACACCTTC
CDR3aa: CASSATGTGGRYTF

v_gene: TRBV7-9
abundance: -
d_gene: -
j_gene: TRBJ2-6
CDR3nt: TGTGCCAGCAGCTCTACCCTGAAATACCACTCTGGGGCCAACGTCCTGACTTTC
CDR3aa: CASSSTLKYHSGANVLTF

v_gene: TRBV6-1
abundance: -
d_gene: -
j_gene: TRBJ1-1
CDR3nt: TGTGCCAGCAGCGAAGCTCGGGAAGCTTTCTTT
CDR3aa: CASSEAREAFF

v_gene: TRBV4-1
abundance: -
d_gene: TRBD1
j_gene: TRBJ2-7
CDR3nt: TGCGCCAGCAGCCCGAACCTACAGGGGGCGGACGAGCAGTACTTC
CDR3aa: CASSPNLQGADEQYF

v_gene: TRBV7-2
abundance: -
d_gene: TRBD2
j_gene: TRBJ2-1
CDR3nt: TGTGCCAGCAGCGGTACCTGGACTAGAGGTGAGCAGTTCTTC
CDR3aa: CASSGTWTRGEQFF

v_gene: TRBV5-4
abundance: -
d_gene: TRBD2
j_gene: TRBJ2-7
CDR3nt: TGTGCCAGCAGCCCTGGGACCCGACTAGCGGGAGACCACGAGCAGTACTTC
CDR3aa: CASSPGTRLAGDHEQYF

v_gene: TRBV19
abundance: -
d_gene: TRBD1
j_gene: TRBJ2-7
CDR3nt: TGTGCCAGTAGTATATCCACAGGGGGCCCCTACGAGCAGTACTTC
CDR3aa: CASSISTGGPYEQYF

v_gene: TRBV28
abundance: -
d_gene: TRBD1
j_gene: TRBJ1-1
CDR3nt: TGTGCCAGCAGTTTAACTATGCCGCCAGGGGGAGGGAACACTGAAGCTTTCTTT
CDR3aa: CASSLTMPPGGGNTEAFF

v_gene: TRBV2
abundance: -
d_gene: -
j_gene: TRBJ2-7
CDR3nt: TGTGCCAGCAGCGGGACTTCCTACGAGCAGTACTTC
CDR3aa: CASSGTSYEQYF

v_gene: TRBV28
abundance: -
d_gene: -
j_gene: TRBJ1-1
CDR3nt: TGTGCCAGCAGTTTATCAGTGGCGGGGGCGAACACTGAAGCTTTCTTT
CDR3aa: CASSLSVAGANTEAFF

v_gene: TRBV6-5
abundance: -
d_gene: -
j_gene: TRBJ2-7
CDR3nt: TGTGCCAGCAGTCGTGGGAGGACCGCCTACGAGCAGTACTTC
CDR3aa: CASSRGRTAYEQYF

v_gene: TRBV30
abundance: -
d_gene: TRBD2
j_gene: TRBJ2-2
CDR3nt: TGTGCCTGGAGTGGGCCGGGACTAGCGCCGAACACCGGGGAGCTGTTTTTT
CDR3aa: CAWSGPGLAPNTGELFF

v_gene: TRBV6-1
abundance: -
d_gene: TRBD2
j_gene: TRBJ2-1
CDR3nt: TGTGCCAGCAGTGGACTAGCGGGAGGCAATGAGCAGTTCTTC
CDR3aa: CASSGLAGGNEQFF

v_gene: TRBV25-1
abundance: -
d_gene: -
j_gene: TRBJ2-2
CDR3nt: TGTGCCAGCAGTGCAGGTCCCGGCGGGGAGCTGTTTTTT
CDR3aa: CASSAGPGGELFF

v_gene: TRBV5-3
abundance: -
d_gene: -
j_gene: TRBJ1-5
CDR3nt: TGTGCCAGAAGCTTCCACTGGGAAAGGGGCACCAATCAGCCCCAGCATTTT
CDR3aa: CARSFHWERGTNQPQHF

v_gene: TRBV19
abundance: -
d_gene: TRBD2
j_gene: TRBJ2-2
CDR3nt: TGTGCCAGTAGTATTGCGGGAGGGCGCACCGGGGAGCTGTTTTTT
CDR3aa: CASSIAGGRTGELFF

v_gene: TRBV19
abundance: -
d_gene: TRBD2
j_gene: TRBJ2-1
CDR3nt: TGTGCCAGTAGTATAAAGACTAGCGGTTACAATGAGCAGTTCTTC
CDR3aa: CASSIKTSGYNEQFF

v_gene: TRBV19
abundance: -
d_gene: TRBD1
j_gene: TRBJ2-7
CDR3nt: TGTGCCAGTAGTATTTGGACAGGGTTTTCCTACGAGCAGTACTTC
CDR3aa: CASSIWTGFSYEQYF

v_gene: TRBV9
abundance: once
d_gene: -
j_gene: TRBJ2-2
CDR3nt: TGTGCCAGCAGCGGCCGACTGGTAGGCACCGGGGAGCTGTTTTTT
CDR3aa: CASSGRLVGTGELFF

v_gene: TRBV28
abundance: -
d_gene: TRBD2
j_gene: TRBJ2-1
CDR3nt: TGTGCCAGCAGTCTCGGGGCTAGCGGGAGTAATGAGCAGTTCTTC
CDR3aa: CASSLGASGSNEQFF

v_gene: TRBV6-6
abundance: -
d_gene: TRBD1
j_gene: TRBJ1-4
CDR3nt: TGTGCCAGCAGTTCCGGGACAGGGTATGAAAAACTGTTTTTT
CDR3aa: CASSSGTGYEKLFF

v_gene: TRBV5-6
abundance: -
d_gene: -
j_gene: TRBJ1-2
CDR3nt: TGTGCCAGCAGCTTGGCCGGTTTAGGACTCTATGGCTACACCTTC
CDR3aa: CASSLAGLGLYGYTF

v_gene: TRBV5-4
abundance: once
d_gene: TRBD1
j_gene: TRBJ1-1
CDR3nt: TGTGCCAGCAGCCCACGGACAGGTTGGAACACTGAAGCTTTCTTT
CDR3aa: CASSPRTGWNTEAFF

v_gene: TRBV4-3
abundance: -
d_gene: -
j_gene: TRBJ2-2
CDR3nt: TGCGCCAGCAGCCAAGAGATTGTGGGAGCGAGCACCGGGGAGCTGTTTTTT
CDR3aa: CASSQEIVGASTGELFF

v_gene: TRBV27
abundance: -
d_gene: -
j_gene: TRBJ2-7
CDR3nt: TGTGCCAGCAGGGGGCAGGGAGGAGAGAACGAGCAGTACTTC
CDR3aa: CASRGQGGENEQYF

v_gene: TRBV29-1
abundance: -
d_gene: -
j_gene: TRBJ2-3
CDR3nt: TGCAGCGTTGAAAGAGGCACAGATACGCAGTATTTT
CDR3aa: CSVERGTDTQYF

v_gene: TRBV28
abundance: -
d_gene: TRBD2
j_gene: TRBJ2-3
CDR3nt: TGTGCCGGATCCGGGACTAGCGGGAGAGAGTTAAGAGGGGCAGATACGCAGTATTTT
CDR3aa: CAGSGTSGRELRGADTQYF

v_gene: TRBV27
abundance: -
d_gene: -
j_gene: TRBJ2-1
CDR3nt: TGTGCCAGCAGTTTAGAGGGGGTGAGGTACAATGAGCAGTTCTTC
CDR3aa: CASSLEGVRYNEQFF

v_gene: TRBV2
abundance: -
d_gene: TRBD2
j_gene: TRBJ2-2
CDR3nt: TGTGCCAGCCAGAGCGGGAGAGCGAACACCGGGGAGCTGTTTTTT
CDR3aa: CASQSGRANTGELFF

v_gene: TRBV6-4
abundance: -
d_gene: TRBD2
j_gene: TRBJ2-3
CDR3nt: TGTGCCAGCAGTGAACTAGCGGGAGCCACAGATACGCAGTATTTT
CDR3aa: CASSELAGATDTQYF

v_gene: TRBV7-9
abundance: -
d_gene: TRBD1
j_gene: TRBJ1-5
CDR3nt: TGTGCCAGCAGCGACAGAGGGGGCGATCAGCCCCAGCATTTT
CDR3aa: CASSDRGGDQPQHF

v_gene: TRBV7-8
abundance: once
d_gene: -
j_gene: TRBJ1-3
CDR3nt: TGTGCCAGCAGCTTAGCGCTAAGGGGGGGATCTGGAAACACCATATATTTT
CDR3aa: CASSLALRGGSGNTIYF

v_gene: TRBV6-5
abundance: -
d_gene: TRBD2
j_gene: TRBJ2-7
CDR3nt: TGTGCCAGCAGTTACTCGGTTAGCGGGGGCTACGAGCAGTACTTC
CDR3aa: CASSYSVSGGYEQYF

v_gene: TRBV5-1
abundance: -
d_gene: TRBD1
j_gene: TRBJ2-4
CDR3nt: TGCGCCAGCAGCTTGACCCGGACAGGGTTTAACAAAAACATTCAGTACTTC
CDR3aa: CASSLTRTGFNKNIQYF

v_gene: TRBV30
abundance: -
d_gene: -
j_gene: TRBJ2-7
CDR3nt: TGTGCCTGGAGTGTGGGGGGACCCCTGGAGCAGTACTTC
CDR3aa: CAWSVGGPLEQYF

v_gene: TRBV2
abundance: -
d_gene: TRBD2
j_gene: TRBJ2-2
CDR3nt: TGTGCCAGCAGGGGGGGACTACTGAACACCGGGGAGCTGTTTTTT
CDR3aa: CASRGGLLNTGELFF

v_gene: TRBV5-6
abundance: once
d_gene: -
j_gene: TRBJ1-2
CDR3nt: TGTGCCAGCAGCCCTTGGTCGGGACATTTCAACTATGGCTACACCTTC
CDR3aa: CASSPWSGHFNYGYTF